The T cell receptor (beta chain) under discussion was sequenced for a study of T cells in localized non-small cell lung cancer. V was shortened by 1 base and J by 3 bases, with 14 bases between the two germline ends. Germline loops: CDR1 MNHEY, CDR2 SMNVEV (reference sequence). The CDR3 is 16 amino acids. Assay used: immunoSEQ multiplex PCR; TCRdb lists only in-frame clones, some missing. The sample has under 40,000 clones, more than 70% seen once; the top ten hold around 4%. Sequencing used peripheral blood, obtained before any cancer treatment. This rearrangement joins TRBV27 to TRBJ2-3, with a possible D match to TRBD2 (5 bases). This clonotype was sampled from a woman aged 40-69 years with stage I lung adenocarcinoma. CDR3 nucleotides: TGTGCCAGCAGTTTATGGTTTGAGGGTGGAACAGATACGCAGTATTTT. Amino acids: CASSLWFEGGTDTQYF.